This T cell receptor beta chain was identified during a study of cytomegalovirus exposure and HLA in healthy donors. Overall study findings and caveats: As confirmed in vitro, a few CMV-associated chains were specific for CMV antigens. It has been reported that TCR beta sequences accurately predicted the HLA-A and HLA-B alleles of most subjects. Presence/absence analyses assumed roughly uniform sequencing depth across donors, which may not hold.

Trimming shortened V by 3 bases and J by 0 bases, and 9 bases separated the two germline ends. CDR1 is SNHLY, CDR2 FYNNEI, per germline. This CDR3 spans 15 amino acids. In the case of this clone: Its antigen remains unidentified.

The PCR used 60 Vbeta and 13 Jbeta primers. Sequencing was performed with immunoSEQ multiplex PCR; in TCRdb, only in-frame clones are kept and a portion is missing. Of some 90,000 clones in the sample, 70% to 85% were seen once. The chain carries TRBV2 and TRBJ2-1; D perhaps matches TRBD1 (5 bases). The TCR was taken from a human donor in good health. What was sequenced was PBMCs. Here the CDR3 reads CASSERQNSYNEQFF. The CDR3 coding sequence is TGTGCCAGCAGTGAGCGACAGAACTCCTACAATGAGCAGTTCTTC.